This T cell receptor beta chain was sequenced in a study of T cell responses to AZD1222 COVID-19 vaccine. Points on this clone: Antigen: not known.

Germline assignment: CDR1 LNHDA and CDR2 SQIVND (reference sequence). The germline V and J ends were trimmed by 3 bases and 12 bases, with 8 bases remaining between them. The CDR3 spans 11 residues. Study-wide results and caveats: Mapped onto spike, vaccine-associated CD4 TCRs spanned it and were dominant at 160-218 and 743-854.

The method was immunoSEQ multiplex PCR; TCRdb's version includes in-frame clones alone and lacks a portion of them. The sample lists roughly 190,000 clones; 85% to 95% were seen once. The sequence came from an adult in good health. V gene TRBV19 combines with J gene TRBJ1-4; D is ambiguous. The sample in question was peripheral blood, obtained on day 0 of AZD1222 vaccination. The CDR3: CASSIFRELFF. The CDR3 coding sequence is TGTGCCAGTAGTATTTTCCGCGAACTGTTTTTT.